This T cell receptor beta chain was profiled in a study of blood T cells in healthy people across ages. CDR1 is SGHTA and CDR2 is FQGNSA in the germline V gene. V was shortened by 9 bases and J by 11 bases, with 28 bases between the two germline ends. This CDR3 has 15 amino acids. As for this clonotype: A much larger clone lies a single base off, so this may be a read error.

The authors ran a second PCR of about 7 to 11 cycles using a sample-barcoded 5' primer and a J-beta primer mix. TCRdb processed the 5' RACE reads anew with MiXCR; each CDR3 protein has one entry. The sample lists 590,000 or so distinct CDR3 sequences, roughly 31% occurring once. The V call is TRBV7-2, the J call TRBJ2-5; D perhaps matches TRBD2 (5 bases). The clonotype originates from a woman of 80 years or more in good health. Sample: blood. The CDR3 region has the DNA TGTGCCAGTCAGCAGATCCGGACTCGTAAGGGTGAGCAGTACTTC. The encoded protein is CASQQIRTRKGEQYF.